One and the same sample provided the 32 T cell receptor beta chains below, sequenced in a study of graft-versus-host responses after intestinal transplantation. These TCRs' antigens remain unknown. Profiled with immunoSEQ multiplex PCR; TCRdb holds only in-frame clones, not every one. The sample holds about 110,000 clones, over 85% seen once. The material sequenced was unstimulated CD8+ T cells sorted from spleen or lymph node cells, taken before intestinal transplant. All receptors derive from a human donor who received an intestinal transplant.

This clone was recorded only once. The chain carries TRBV11-3 and TRBJ2-2; tentatively, D is TRBD2 (6 bases). The CDR3 sequence is 17 residues long. V lost 4 bases and J 8 bases, leaving 23 bases between the germline ends. CDR1 and CDR2 from the germline V gene are SGHNT and YENEEA. Here the CDR3 DNA reads TGTGCCAGCAGCTCTAAGACTGAGGGACGGGAGTGGGGGGAGCTGTTTTTT. This gives the protein CASSSKTEGREWGELFF.

This clone has only one observation. Different DNA sequences within this sample yield the same CDR3. V usage is TRBV28 and J usage is TRBJ2-4, with 8 positions matching TRBD2. Losses at the gene ends were 2 bases for V and 6 bases for J; bases not matched to a gene: 3. The germline V gene encodes CDR1 MDHEN and CDR2 SYDVKM. The CDR3 loop spans 14 amino acids. CDR3 amino acids: CASSLGLAGNIQYF. The CDR3 nucleotides read TGTGCCAGCAGTTTAGGGCTAGCGGGAAACATTCAGTACTTC.

The genes are TRBV7-9 and TRBJ2-7; the match to TRBD2 covers 11 bases. Germline CDR1 SEHNR, CDR2 FQNEAQ (reference sequence). There are 15 residues in the CDR3. V was clipped by 4 bases and J by 1 base; unmatched bases: 3. The CDR3 sequence: CASSSGTSGSYEQYF. In DNA, the CDR3 is TGTGCCAGCAGCTCGGGGACTAGCGGTTCCTACGAGCAGTACTTC. Supplemented by reference TRBV7-9 and TRBJ2-7, the full variable domain reads DTGVSQNPRHKITKRGQNVTFRCDPISEHNRLYWYRQTLGQGPEFLTYFQNEAQLEKSRLLSDRFSAERPKGSFSTLEIQRTEQGDSAMYLCASSSGTSGSYEQYFGPGTRLTVT.

The V and J genes are TRBV15 and TRBJ2-3; 7 bases align to TRBD1. The CDR3 has 13 amino acids. Germline V gene lookup returns CDR1 LNHNV and CDR2 YYDKDF (reference sequence). Trimming took 3 bases from V and 6 from J; bases not matched to a gene: 3. The CDR3: CATSSFRGDTQYF. CDR3 DNA: TGTGCCACCAGCAGTTTCAGGGGGGATACGCAGTATTTT.

This chain uses TRBV6-5 with TRBJ1-5; TRBD1 is a possible D gene (6 bases). The V gene lost 5 bases and the J gene lost 7 bases, with 15 bases spanning the gap. This CDR3 region has 14 residues. The germline V gene encodes CDR1 MNHEY and CDR2 SVGAGI. The CDR3, as DNA: TGTGCCAGCAGTCCGGGACAACTAGGCCAGCCCCAGCATTTT. Its protein is CASSPGQLGQPQHF.

The genes are TRBV7-2 and TRBJ2-7; D is perhaps TRBD2 (6 bases). This CDR3 is built from 15 residues. Germline assignment: CDR1 SGHTA and CDR2 FQGNSA. The ends were cut back, 4 bases at V and 3 bases at J, with 16 bases in the middle. In DNA, the CDR3 is TGTGCCAGCAGCTCGTCCGCCGGGACTTTCTACGAGCAGTACTTC. This encodes CASSSSAGTFYEQYF.

Comment on this clone: Other DNA sequences within the sample encode an identical CDR3. The chain couples TRBV5-4 to TRBJ1-1; no definite D call. The length of the CDR3 is 11 residues. Germline CDR1 reads SGHNT; CDR2 reads YYREEE (reference sequence). Trimming pared 0 bases from V and 6 bases from J, leaving 3 bases between. The CDR3, as DNA: TGTGCCAGCAGCTTGGGGTCTGAAGCTTTCTTT. It yields the protein CASSLGSEAFF.

This chain connects TRBV27 to TRBJ2-7, with D perhaps TRBD1 (5 bases). Germline values: CDR1 MNHEY, CDR2 SMNVEV (reference sequence). Trimming took off 0 bases at V and 3 bases at J, with 12 bases between the two ends. The CDR3 is made up of 15 amino acids. CDR3 coding DNA: TGTGCCAGCAGTTTATCGTCCGGACAAGTCTACGAGCAGTACTTC. Amino acid sequence: CASSLSSGQVYEQYF.

The chain has TRBV4-1 and TRBJ1-5; D is undetermined. The V gene lost 0 bases and the J gene lost 5 bases, with 11 bases spanning the gap. The CDR3 covers 15 residues. Germline V gene sequence: CDR1 MGHRA, CDR2 YSYEKL. CDR3 region: CASSQDVTLYQPQHF. Written as DNA, the CDR3 is TGCGCCAGCAGCCAAGATGTAACACTGTATCAGCCCCAGCATTTT.

The rearrangement links TRBV11-3 to TRBJ2-5; D remains ambiguous. Gene TRBJ2-7 matches the end of the DNA better, so the J call may be wrong. This CDR3 region has 12 residues. Germline V CDR1 and CDR2: SGHNT, YENEEA. The CDR3 spells CASSPRPYEQYF. In DNA form, the CDR3 reads TGTGCCAGCAGCCCCCGACCCTACGAGCAGTACTTC.

The CDR3 loop is CASSTQGASDTEAFF. CDR3 DNA sequence: TGTGCCAGCAGCACACAGGGGGCGAGTGATACTGAAGCTTTCTTT. This chain uses TRBV21-1 with TRBJ1-1; the table's D call, TRBD1, has no DNA check behind it. TRBV21-1 represents a pseudogene. This CDR3 region has 15 residues.

This chain connects TRBV14 to TRBJ2-1, with 7 bases identical to TRBD2. From germline, CDR1 is SGHDN and CDR2 FVKESK. The CDR3 spans 17 residues. V shed 0 bases and J 5 bases; nucleotides not matched to a gene: 10. The CDR3 spells CASSQDLTGRIDNEQFF. CDR3 coding DNA: TGTGCCAGCAGCCAAGATCTAACCGGGAGGATCGACAATGAGCAGTTCTTC.

The V gene is TRBV19, the J gene TRBJ2-6; 9 bases are shared with TRBD1. Germline V gives CDR1 LNHDA, CDR2 SQIVND (reference sequence). There are 19 residues in the CDR3. The V segment lost 3 bases and the J segment 0 bases; nucleotides outside the gene matches: 9. Here the CDR3 reads CASSIRVGTGSSGANVLTF. The CDR3, as DNA: TGTGCCAGTAGTATCAGAGTCGGGACAGGGAGCTCTGGGGCCAACGTCCTGACTTTC.

The chain couples TRBV5-5 to TRBJ1-1, with TRBD1 as a possible D gene (6 bases). Trimming cost V 2 bases and J 7 bases, with 15 bases left between them. Per germline, CDR1 SGHKS and CDR2 YYEKEE (reference sequence). The CDR3 is made up of 14 amino acids. CDR3 loop: CASSFGVGASEAFF. The CDR3 DNA sequence: TGTGCCAGCAGCTTCGGTGTGGGGGCAAGTGAAGCTTTCTTT.

The J gene is TRBJ2-2, the V gene TRBV19, with D unclear. The germline CDR1 and CDR2 sequences are LNHDA and SQIVND (reference sequence). The CDR3 has 18 amino acids. Trimming removed 0 bases from V and 5 bases from J, with 19 bases in between. CDR3 in amino acids: CASSIDPPLSVWTGELFF. The DNA for the CDR3 is TGTGCCAGTAGTATAGATCCCCCTCTAAGCGTTTGGACCGGGGAGCTGTTTTTT.

This chain uses TRBV28 with TRBJ2-7; no reliable D call. This CDR3 has 11 amino acids. Germline lookup yields CDR1 MDHEN and CDR2 SYDVKM. For the CDR3, the DNA is TGTGAGTGCAGGAACTCCTACGAGCAGTACTTC. It yields the protein CECRNSYEQYF.

V usage is TRBV29-1 and J usage is TRBJ2-7; D is ambiguous. This CDR3 has 12 residues. V was pared by 6 bases and J by 3 bases, with 12 bases between. Germline values: CDR1 SQVTM, CDR2 ANQGSEA. The CDR3 sequence is CSVEDGSYEQYF. The CDR3, as DNA: TGCAGCGTAGAGGACGGCAGCTACGAGCAGTACTTC.

V is TRBV11-2 and J is TRBJ2-7; possibly TRBD2 for D (6 bases). This CDR3 comprises 15 residues. Germline CDR1 is SGHAT and CDR2 is FQNNGV. V dropped 7 bases and J dropped 2 bases, with 18 bases sitting between them. The CDR3 sequence is CASTLDWGTAYEQYF. CDR3 DNA sequence: TGTGCCAGCACCTTGGACTGGGGGACTGCCTACGAGCAGTACTTC.

The chain joins TRBV19 to TRBJ1-5; D remains unclear. V lost 4 bases and J lost 5, with 15 bases in between. The CDR3 spans 15 residues. The germline CDR1 and CDR2 sequences are LNHDA and SQIVND (reference sequence). Here the CDR3 DNA reads TGTGCCAGTAGTACCGAGGAAGGGCCCGATCAGCCCCAGCATTTT. This sequence encodes CASSTEEGPDQPQHF.

The sample holds a few counts of this clone. Other DNA sequences of this sample code for an identical CDR3. The chain is built from TRBV19 and TRBJ1-1; D gene ambiguous. Trimming took 3 bases from V and 0 from J, leaving 5 bases between them. This CDR3 has 13 amino acids. Germline V lookup: CDR1 LNHDA, CDR2 SQIVND (reference sequence). This CDR3 reads CASSIGVNTEAFF. CDR3 sequence (DNA): TGTGCCAGTAGTATTGGGGTGAACACTGAAGCTTTCTTT. Together with reference TRBV19 and TRBJ1-1, the CDR3 gives the full variable domain: DGGITQSPKYLFRKEGQNVTLSCEQNLNHDAMYWYRQDPGQGLRLIYYSQIVNDFQKGDIAEGYSVSREKKESFPLTVTSAQKNPTAFYLCASSIGVNTEAFFGQGTRLTVV.

This chain uses TRBV30 with TRBJ1-1; D gene unclear. The germline CDR1 and CDR2 sequences are GTSNPN and SVGIG (reference sequence). V lost 0 bases, J lost 6 bases, and 14 bases lay in between. The CDR3 runs to 14 residues. The CDR3: CAWSVLPEVAEAFF. DNA of the CDR3: TGTGCCTGGAGTGTACTGCCGGAGGTCGCTGAAGCTTTCTTT.

This clone was observed once. V and J are TRBV4-1 and TRBJ2-1; TRBD2 aligns across 10 bases. Per germline, CDR1 MGHRA and CDR2 YSYEKL. The CDR3 sequence is 15 residues long. Trimming took 4 bases from V and 2 from J; bases not matched to a gene: 2. The DNA of the CDR3 is TGCGCCAGCAGCCTCGGACTAGCGGCCTACAATGAGCAGTTCTTC. This codes for CASSLGLAAYNEQFF.

The chain recombines TRBV11-2 with TRBJ1-2; no reliable D call. The germline CDR1 and CDR2 sequences are SGHAT and FQNNGV. CDR3 length equals 15 residues. The V gene lost 5 bases and the J gene lost 6 bases, with 19 bases spanning the gap. In nucleotides, the CDR3 is TGTGCCAGCAGCCTCAGGACGGAGCGATACGATGGCTACACCTTC. Encoded protein: CASSLRTERYDGYTF.

The V gene is TRBV28, the J gene TRBJ2-7; D unresolved. Trimming stripped 6 bases from V and 0 bases from J, with 15 bases between. In germline, CDR1 is MDHEN, CDR2 SYDVKM. The length of the CDR3 is 15 residues. CDR3 sequence (DNA): TGTGCCAGCAGCCAAGGACCGAGGAGCTCCTACGAGCAGTACTTC. Translated, it gives CASSQGPRSSYEQYF.

The chain couples TRBV15 to TRBJ2-7; 8 nucleotides match TRBD1. After removal of 5 bases from V and 6 bases from J, the junction contained 9 bases not matched to a gene. The CDR3 spans 14 residues. Per the germline V gene, CDR1 is LNHNV and CDR2 is YYDKDF (reference sequence). The CDR3 loop reads CATSPKGRGLEQYF. In DNA form, the CDR3 reads TGTGCCACCAGCCCAAAGGGCAGGGGGCTCGAGCAGTACTTC.

CDR3 residues: CSVNRNPYEQYF. DNA for the CDR3: TGCAGCGTGAACCGAAACCCCTACGAGCAGTACTTC. V is TRBV29-1 and J is TRBJ2-7; D is ambiguous. The CDR3 runs to 12 residues. From germline, CDR1 is SQVTM and CDR2 ANQGSEA. Trimming shortened V by 6 bases and J by 2 bases, and 11 bases separated the two germline ends.

J is TRBJ2-3 and V is TRBV7-3; D may be TRBD2 (5 bases). The V and J ends lost 4 bases and 2 bases respectively, with 16 bases between them. Germline CDR1 is SGHTA and CDR2 is FQGTGA. There are 16 residues in the CDR3. CDR3: CASSSGNFGPTDTQYF. Written as DNA, the CDR3 is TGTGCCAGCAGCTCCGGGAACTTCGGGCCCACAGATACGCAGTATTTT.

The J gene is TRBJ2-2, the V gene TRBV5-1; TRBD2 matches at 9 bases. The CDR3 has 13 residues. V was pared by 6 bases and J by 8 bases, with 5 bases of the junction left unmatched. Germline CDR1 is SGHRS and CDR2 is YFSETQ. The CDR3 DNA is TGCGCCAGCACGGCGGGAGGGACGGGGGAGCTGTTTTTT. Translation gives CASTAGGTGELFF.

The gene calls are TRBV13 and TRBJ2-3; D unresolved. Per the germline V gene, CDR1 is PRHDT and CDR2 is FYEKMQ (reference sequence). The CDR3 totals 15 residues. V gave up 5 bases and J gave up 0 bases, with 12 bases separating them. The CDR3 region is CASSPDGTSTDTQYF. CDR3 DNA sequence: TGTGCCAGCAGCCCTGACGGTACTAGCACAGATACGCAGTATTTT.

J is TRBJ1-1 and V is TRBV19; no definite D call. V was shortened by 7 bases and J by 5 bases, with 11 bases between the two germline ends. The CDR3 is made up of 12 amino acids. Germline assignment: CDR1 LNHDA and CDR2 SQIVND (reference sequence). The CDR3 region is CASTRGRTEAFF. CDR3 nucleotide sequence: TGTGCCAGTACTCGCGGGAGGACTGAAGCTTTCTTT.

The J gene is TRBJ2-5, the V gene TRBV7-9; TRBD1 matches 7 bases. Germline assignment: CDR1 SEHNR and CDR2 FQNEAQ (reference sequence). This CDR3 spans 16 amino acids. Losses at the gene ends were 1 base for V and 0 bases for J; bases not matched to a gene: 5. The CDR3 protein is CASSLGGGTYQETQYF. CDR3 nucleotide sequence: TGTGCCAGCAGCTTAGGAGGGGGCACGTACCAAGAGACCCAGTACTTC.

This CDR3 is CASSQGSPAGAYEQYF. Here the CDR3 DNA reads TGCGCCAGCAGCCAAGGGAGTCCAGCGGGAGCGTACGAGCAGTACTTC. The genes are TRBV4-1 and TRBJ2-7; 8 nucleotides line up with TRBD2. The CDR3 loop spans 16 amino acids. The germline CDR1 and CDR2 sequences are MGHRA and YSYEKL. Unmatched junction bases numbered 9, after V lost 1 base and J lost 4 bases.